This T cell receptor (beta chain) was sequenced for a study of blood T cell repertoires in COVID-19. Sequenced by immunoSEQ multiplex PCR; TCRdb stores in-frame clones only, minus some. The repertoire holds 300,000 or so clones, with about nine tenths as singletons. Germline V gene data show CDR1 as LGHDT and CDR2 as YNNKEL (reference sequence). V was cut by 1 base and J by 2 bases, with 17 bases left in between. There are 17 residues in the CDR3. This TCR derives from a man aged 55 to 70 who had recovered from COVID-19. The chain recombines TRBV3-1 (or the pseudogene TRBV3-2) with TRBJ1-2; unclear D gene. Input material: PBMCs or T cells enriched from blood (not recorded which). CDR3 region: CASSQAGAQTLNYGYTF. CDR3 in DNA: TGTGCCAGCAGCCAAGCGGGAGCCCAGACGCTAAACTATGGCTACACCTTC.